These T cell receptor beta chains were read from a single sample in a study of T cells in Graves' hyperthyroidism and ophthalmopathy. TCRdb re-called the multiplex PCR reads with MiXCR, one entry per CDR3 protein. Among a few hundred thousand distinct CDR3 sequences listed, about a sixth were seen once. The sample was blood. These receptors originate from a woman in her 30s with Graves' hyperthyroidism. Each CDR3 is given with its conserved first and last residue. Fields, in order: clone size, V gene, J gene, D gene, CDR3 DNA, CDR3 protein. D genes are given only for firm matches. Where a row states a size, it is once, few, many or the class of an expanded clone; other rows omit it.

size: NA
V: TRBV5-5
J: TRBJ2-7
D: NA
DNA: TGTGCCAGCAGCTTGGCCGGGAACGAGCAGTACTTC
CDR3: CASSLAGNEQYF

size: many
V: TRBV7-9
J: TRBJ2-3
D: NA
DNA: TGTGCCAGCAGCCCCAGCGTTAGCACAGATACGCAGTATTTT
CDR3: CASSPSVSTDTQYF

size: many
V: TRBV20-1
J: TRBJ2-1
D: NA
DNA: TGCAGTGCTAGGCGTCCCGGGACGCATCCTTACAATGAGCAGTTCTTC
CDR3: CSARRPGTHPYNEQFF

size: many
V: TRBV6-5
J: TRBJ2-1
D: TRBD2
DNA: TGTGCCAGCAGTTACTCACGACTAGCGGGAGGGAATGAGCAGTTCTTC
CDR3: CASSYSRLAGGNEQFF

size: NA
V: TRBV20-1
J: TRBJ2-1
D: NA
DNA: TGCAGTGCTAGGCCGTACAATGAGCAGTTCTTC
CDR3: CSARPYNEQFF

size: many
V: TRBV7-9
J: TRBJ2-1
D: NA
DNA: TGTGCCAGCAGCGTTACACATGAGCAGTTCTTC
CDR3: CASSVTHEQFF

size: NA
V: TRBV27
J: TRBJ1-1
D: NA
DNA: TGTGCCAGCAGTTTACAGGGAACGGGCACTGAAGCTTTCTTT
CDR3: CASSLQGTGTEAFF

size: many
V: TRBV18
J: TRBJ2-7
D: TRBD2
DNA: TGTGCCAGCTCACCTGGGGCTAGCGGGAGGAATGAGCAGTACTTC
CDR3: CASSPGASGRNEQYF

size: many
V: TRBV28
J: TRBJ2-7
D: NA
DNA: TGTGCCAGCAGTTTACCGCCCCGCGGGGGCTCCAGGGGTCCTTACGAGCAGTACTTC
CDR3: CASSLPPRGGSRGPYEQYF

size: many
V: TRBV7-2
J: TRBJ2-2
D: NA
DNA: TGTGCCAGCAGCTGGACAGTTACCGGGGAGCTGTTTTTT
CDR3: CASSWTVTGELFF

size: many
V: TRBV11-3
J: TRBJ2-7
D: NA
DNA: TGTGCCAGCAGCCCCTCTACGGTCTCCGGCGAGCAGTACTTC
CDR3: CASSPSTVSGEQYF

size: many
V: TRBV3-1
J: TRBJ2-3
D: TRBD1
DNA: TGTGCCAGCAGCCGCTGGGACAGCCACTATACGCAGTATTTT
CDR3: CASSRWDSHYTQYF

size: few
V: TRBV18
J: TRBJ2-2
D: TRBD1
DNA: TGTGCCAGCTCACCACAGGGGGCCACGAACACCGGGGAGCTGTTTTTT
CDR3: CASSPQGATNTGELFF

size: many
V: TRBV7-2
J: TRBJ2-7
D: NA
DNA: TGTGCCAGCAGCTTAGTTCGGGACCCCTTCGACGAGCAGTACTTC
CDR3: CASSLVRDPFDEQYF

size: many
V: TRBV29-1
J: TRBJ2-3
D: NA
DNA: TGCAGCGTTGAAGATCACATGAGCGGAAGCACAGATACGCAGTATTTT
CDR3: CSVEDHMSGSTDTQYF

size: NA
V: TRBV4-3
J: TRBJ2-5
D: NA
DNA: TGCGCCAGCAGCCAAGAGGGGCAGGGGCTTCGAGAGACCCAGTACTTC
CDR3: CASSQEGQGLRETQYF

size: NA
V: TRBV6-2/TRBV6-3
J: TRBJ2-3
D: NA
DNA: TGTGCCAGCAGTTCACCCTACATCCCAGATACGCAGTATTTT
CDR3: CASSSPYIPDTQYF

size: many
V: TRBV30
J: TRBJ2-1
D: NA
DNA: TGTGCCTGGAGCATGGGGAATGAGCAGTTCTTC
CDR3: CAWSMGNEQFF

size: many
V: TRBV10-3
J: TRBJ2-7
D: TRBD2
DNA: TGTGCCATCAGTCCCGGGACTAGCGGATACGAGCAGTACTTC
CDR3: CAISPGTSGYEQYF

size: many
V: TRBV28
J: TRBJ2-7
D: NA
DNA: TGTGCCAGCAGTTTAGGTTATTCTTGGAACCACCAGAGCTCCTACGAGCAGTACTTC
CDR3: CASSLGYSWNHQSSYEQYF

size: many
V: TRBV6-1
J: TRBJ2-7
D: NA
DNA: TGTGCCAGCAGTCCGCGGACTACCCGAAGCGAGCAGTACTTC
CDR3: CASSPRTTRSEQYF

size: few
V: TRBV27
J: TRBJ2-1
D: NA
DNA: TGTGCCAGCAGTTTTAAGGGCGGGCTGATTTCTCGCTCCTACAATGAGCAGTTCTTC
CDR3: CASSFKGGLISRSYNEQFF